This TCR beta chain is drawn from a study of T cell repertoires in aging, cancer and after chemotherapy. Study summary: Patients with chronic lymphocytic leukemia were sampled before and after fludarabine- or bendamustine-based chemotherapy.

TCR beta rearrangements were amplified from peripheral blood genomic DNA. To note about this clonotype: The antigen remains undetermined.

Study outcomes and limitations: In cancer patients, declining TCR diversity with age involved lost richness and lost evenness.

The CDR3 is made up of 16 amino acids. Trimming cost V 5 bases and J 3 bases, with 18 bases left between them. CDR1 and CDR2 (germline): SGHTA, FQGNSA. Rearranged V-D-J TRB sequences were amplified with a mixed TRB-A/B primer pool. MiXCR, run by TCRdb on the multiplex PCR reads, gives a single entry per CDR3 protein. The sample has approximately 1,400 distinct CDR3 sequences, 60% seen once. V gene TRBV7-2 combines with J gene TRBJ2-3; D might be TRBD2 (6 bases). The sample was blood. This clonotype originated in a human donor with a blood cancer. The CDR3, as DNA: TGTGCCAGCAGCCACCGGGCACTGGAGGGAACAGATACGCAGTATTTT. As protein: CASSHRALEGTDTQYF. The variable domain in full, with the rest retrieved from reference TRBV7-2 and TRBJ2-3, is GAGVSQSPSNKVTEKGKDVELRCDPISGHTALYWYRQSLGQGLEFLIYFQGNSAPDKSGLPSDRFSAERTGGSVSTLTIQRTQQEDSAVYLCASSHRALEGTDTQYFGPGTRLTVL.